These 8 T cell receptor beta chains came from one sample sequenced in a study of T cell repertoires in cytomegalovirus infection. TCRdb reanalysed the reads using MiXCR and keeps one entry per CDR3 protein. The data contain some 600,000 distinct CDR3 sequences, roughly 24% of them seen just once; the ten biggest clones take up 8%. Sequenced material: CD8+ T cells from PBMCs. These receptor sequences come from a human donor in good health (CMV status not recorded). Some clones in this sample may be carry-over from other donors' samples.

V is TRBV19 and J is TRBJ2-2; no reliable D call. CDR1 LNHDA and CDR2 SQIVND come from the germline V gene (reference sequence). CDR3 length equals 16 residues. The V gene lost 8 bases and the J gene lost 0 bases, with 16 bases spanning the gap. CDR3 in DNA: TGTGCCAGTGCCCTTGAGGACGTCGCGAACACCGGGGAGCTGTTTTTT. This encodes CASALEDVANTGELFF.

This clonotype was observed at least ten times. This sequence joins TRBV4-2 and TRBJ1-1, with 12 bases matching TRBD1. J gave up 0 bases and V 0 bases, and 11 bases lay outside the gene matches. Germline V gene lookup returns CDR1 LGHNA and CDR2 YNFKEQ. This CDR3 has 20 amino acids. The CDR3 loop is CASSQDGSGTGGGMNTEAFF. In nucleotides, the CDR3 is TGTGCCAGCAGCCAAGACGGCTCCGGGACAGGGGGCGGCATGAACACTGAAGCTTTCTTT.

This clonotype occurred a few times. The chain couples TRBV29-1 to TRBJ2-1; the D gene is possibly TRBD2 (7 bases). Trimming cost V 5 bases and J 8 bases, with 28 bases left between them. Germline lookup yields CDR1 SQVTM and CDR2 ANQGSEA. CDR3 size: 17 residues. CDR3 region: CSVIPRLLPRGLDEQFF. CDR3 nucleotides: TGCAGCGTTATCCCCAGATTACTGCCGCGGGGGCTGGATGAGCAGTTCTTC.

This clonotype was seen only a few times. The chain uses TRBV20-1 and TRBJ2-7; weak D call: TRBD1 (6 bases). The V end lost 6 bases, the J end lost 1 base, and 19 bases lay between the germline ends. CDR3 length: 15 amino acids. Germline CDR1 DFQATT, CDR2 SNEGSKA (reference sequence). Written as DNA, the CDR3 is TGCAGTGCCGAAGGGCACAGGGTCGAGTCCTACGAGCAGTACTTC. The encoded protein is CSAEGHRVESYEQYF.

This clonotype was detected many times. The chain employs TRBV7-2 and TRBJ1-2; maybe TRBD1 (5 bases). The ends were cut back, 1 base at V and 2 bases at J, with 11 bases in the middle. The CDR3 has 15 residues. CDR1 SGHTA and CDR2 FQGNSA come from the germline V gene. For the CDR3, the DNA is TGTGCCAGCAGCTTAGGGTCCGGGACCAACTATGGCTACACCTTC. Protein sequence: CASSLGSGTNYGYTF.

This clonotype was detected a few times. J is TRBJ2-5 and V is TRBV6-5, with D maybe TRBD2 (6 bases). Per germline, CDR1 MNHEY and CDR2 SVGAGI. Trimming shortened V by 2 bases and J by 9 bases, and 13 bases separated the two germline ends. CDR3 length: 13 residues. CDR3 amino acids: CASSYGAGSAQYF. The CDR3 DNA sequence: TGTGCCAGCAGTTACGGGGCGGGGTCGGCCCAGTACTTC.

This clonotype turned up a few times. At one end, the junction sequence differs from germline, possibly due to a read error. The chain links TRBV7-7 to TRBJ2-2, with no clear D. The V gene's germline CDR1 is SSHAT and CDR2 FNYEAQ (reference sequence). The CDR3 extends over 15 amino acids. The CDR3 sequence: CASSLDIGNTGELFF. CDR3 nucleotide sequence: TGTGCTAGCAGCTTAGATATCGGGAACACCGGGGAGCTGTTTTTT.

This clonotype was seen a single time. A much larger clone lies a single base off, so this may be a read error. This chain links TRBV10-3 with TRBJ2-2; TRBD2 is a possible D gene (5 bases). The V gene lost 6 bases and the J gene lost 6 bases, with 20 bases spanning the gap. CDR1 ENHRY and CDR2 SYGVKD come from the germline V gene. The CDR3 totals 16 residues. CDR3 bases: TGTGCCATCAGAGACCCCGGGGTTACTAAGTCCGGGGAGCTGTTTTTT. Translation: CAIRDPGVTKSGELFF.